This T cell receptor beta chain was profiled in a study of T-cell memory formation after mild COVID-19. Findings and caveats of the study: There was no confirmation that second-wave clones peaking on day 37 were SARS-CoV-2 specific. Cross-reactive memory apparently joined, as some responding clones appeared in pre-infection memory.

Unmatched junction bases numbered 7, after V lost 4 bases and J lost 8 bases. CDR3 length: 14 amino acids. Germline CDR1 reads SGHTA; CDR2 reads FQGNSA. This clonotype was observed a handful of times. The antigen is not known. TCRdb independently ran MiXCR on the 5' RACE reads; one entry per CDR3 protein. The sample includes a few hundred thousand distinct CDR3 sequences, 25% of them seen just once. The V gene is TRBV7-2, the J gene TRBJ1-2, with 10 bases matching TRBD1. Sequencing input: PBMCs or a T cell subset sorted from them (not recorded which). This clonotype originated in an adult woman who had mild COVID-19 (a few samples of this study predate the infection). Cell type and time point are not known. CDR3 sequence reads: CASSSPGQGSGYTF. CDR3 DNA: TGTGCCAGCAGCTCGCCGGGACAGGGGAGCGGCTACACCTTC. Full variable domain (remainder filled in from reference TRBV7-2 and TRBJ1-2): GAGVSQSPSNKVTEKGKDVELRCDPISGHTALYWYRQSLGQGLEFLIYFQGNSAPDKSGLPSDRFSAERTGGSVSTLTIQRTQQEDSAVYLCASSSPGQGSGYTFGSGTRLTVV.